The source of this T cell receptor beta chain is a study of vaccination effects on CD4 cells after COVID-19. Prior to sequencing, the ViraFEST assay stimulated PBMC with viral peptide pools, which expanded the antigen-specific CD4+ T cells. At the end of about 10 days of culture, CD4+ T cells were isolated. None of the vaccinated had previously contracted SARS-CoV-2, and their nucleocapsid antibodies tested negative. Germline CDR1 reads LGHDT; CDR2 reads YNNKEL (reference sequence). V shed 0 bases, J shed 4 bases, and the junction held 11 bases outside the gene matches. The CDR3 has 19 amino acids. As for this clone: Its target is not known.

Only in-frame clones appear in the TCRdb table, and some are missing; sequencing was by immunoSEQ multiplex PCR. Of approximately 30,000 clones listed, 75% to 85% are singletons. The clonotype was recovered from a human donor who received a COVID-19 vaccine. Material: CD4+ T cells from PBMCs cultured with SARS-CoV-2 spike peptides, obtained before COVID-19 vaccination. This chain links TRBV3-1 (or the pseudogene TRBV3-2) with TRBJ2-1, with 11 nucleotides matching TRBD2. The CDR3 loop reads CASSQDPLPRTSGYNEQFF. DNA of the CDR3: TGTGCCAGCAGCCAAGATCCCCTGCCCCGGACTAGCGGGTACAATGAGCAGTTCTTC.